This T cell receptor beta chain was recovered during a study of OX40 agonist ivuxolimab in advanced cancers. The germline V and J ends were trimmed by 5 bases and 6 bases, with 11 bases remaining between them. From germline, CDR1 is MNHNS and CDR2 SASEGT. This CDR3 has 13 residues. The data were produced by immunoSEQ multiplex PCR, yet TCRdb's version contains in-frame clones alone and is incomplete. The table has around 70,000 clones, 82% seen once; the top ten hold around 5%. The sample in question was CD4+ or CD8+ T cells sorted from blood, obtained in a trial of the OX40 agonist ivuxolimab. The genes are TRBV6-1 and TRBJ1-5; D is perhaps TRBD1 (5 bases). The receptor was derived from an adult with an advanced solid tumor such as melanoma, head and neck, liver or kidney cancer. CDR3 in DNA: TGTGCCAGCAGTACTAGGCAGGGTCAGCCCCAGCATTTT. It specifies CASSTRQGQPQHF.